Below, 7 T cell receptor beta chains from the same sample are listed, as sequenced in a study of identical twins. TCRdb passed the 5' RACE reads through MiXCR, listing each CDR3 protein once. Of hundreds of thousands of distinct CDR3 sequences in the sample, roughly 6.2% were seen once. The sequencing input was naive T cells sorted from blood. These receptors were taken from a man between 18 and 35 years old in good health.

The V call is TRBV15, the J call TRBJ2-3; 9 bases line up with TRBD2. V dropped 5 bases and J dropped 1; count of bases not matched to a gene: 4. The CDR3 is 15 residues long. The V gene's germline CDR1 is LNHNV and CDR2 YYDKDF (reference sequence). The CDR3 DNA reads as TGTGCCACCAGCGCAAGGACTAGCGGCACAGATACGCAGTATTTT. It is translated as CATSARTSGTDTQYF. The full variable domain, with the rest looked up from reference TRBV15 and TRBJ2-3, is DAMVIQNPRYQVTQFGKPVTLSCSQTLNHNVMYWYQQKSSQAPKLLFHYYDKDFNNEADTPDNFQSRRPNTSFCFLDIRSPGLGDTAMYLCATSARTSGTDTQYFGPGTRLTVL.

This chain links TRBV12-3 or TRBV12-4 with TRBJ1-6; 9 nucleotides line up with TRBD1. With 6 bases clipped from V and 7 bases from J, the junction kept 4 bases outside the gene matches. There are 14 residues in the CDR3. The CDR3 DNA reads as TGTGCCAGCAGCCACGGACAGGGGAATTCACCCCTCCACTTT. Translation gives CASSHGQGNSPLHF.

This clonotype was found many times. The chain is built from TRBV20-1 and TRBJ2-4; 14 positions match TRBD2. J gave up 6 bases and V 6 bases, and 13 bases lay outside the gene matches. Germline V lookup: CDR1 DFQATT, CDR2 SNEGSKA (reference sequence). The CDR3 totals 17 residues. Here the CDR3 DNA reads TGCAGTGCGCACCCGGGACTAGCGGGAGTTGGGGGAAACATTCAGTACTTC. Its translation: CSAHPGLAGVGGNIQYF.

This clonotype was counted ten times or more. This chain joins TRBV7-9 and TRBJ2-1; D is possibly TRBD1 (6 bases). The V end was cut by 6 bases, the J end by 5 bases, with 20 bases between. In germline, CDR1 is SEHNR, CDR2 FQNEAQ (reference sequence). The length of the CDR3 is 16 residues. The CDR3 DNA reads TGTGCCAGCAGGAGAAAGACAGGCCCACGAGACAATGAGCAGTTCTTC. Translated: CASRRKTGPRDNEQFF.

Remarks on this clonotype: Relative to the germline gene, one junction end is altered; a read error may explain this. The V and J genes are TRBV7-7 and TRBJ2-1; weak D call: TRBD2 (5 bases). Germline V CDR1 and CDR2: SSHAT, FNYEAQ (reference sequence). The CDR3 sequence is 14 residues long. The CDR3 reads CASSPAGSNNEQFF. In nucleotides, the CDR3 is TGTGCCAGCAGCCCCGCGGGCTCCAACAATGAGCAGTTCTTC.

This clonotype has ten or more counts. V gene TRBV11-3 combines with J gene TRBJ2-2, with 7 bases identical to TRBD2. The J segment lost 4 bases and the V segment lost 8 bases, leaving 19 bases of the junction unmatched. The CDR3 loop spans 18 amino acids. CDR1 and CDR2 (germline): SGHNT, YENEEA. The CDR3 DNA reads as TGTGCCAGCGTCCCACGAAGGCCAGGACTAGGGTCCACCGGGGAGCTGTTTTTT. Protein product: CASVPRRPGLGSTGELFF.

In this sample, this clonotype turned up once. The rearrangement joins TRBV5-1 to TRBJ2-6, with D unclear. This CDR3 is 16 amino acids long. Germline CDR1 is SGHRS and CDR2 is YFSETQ. V lost 1 base and J lost 0, with 8 bases in between. The CDR3 loop is CASSLLSGSGANVLTF. DNA for the CDR3: TGCGCCAGCAGCTTGTTGTCGGGCTCTGGGGCCAACGTCCTGACTTTC. The complete variable domain, with remaining parts taken from reference TRBV5-1 and TRBJ2-6, reads KAGVTQTPRYLIKTRGQQVTLSCSPISGHRSVSWYQQTPGQGLQFLFEYFSETQRNKGNFPGRFSGRQFSNSRSEMNVSTLELGDSALYLCASSLLSGSGANVLTFGAGSRLTVL.